Below, 11 T cell receptor beta chains from the same sample are listed, as sequenced in a study of cytomegalovirus exposure and HLA in healthy donors (dated by TCRdb to 2016 to 2017). Preparation of the library involved the immunoSEQ multiplex PCR assay. The multiplex PCR relied on a mix of 60 forward primers for TCR Vbeta segments and 13 reverse primers for TCR Jbeta segments. TCRdb re-hosts the immuneACCESS table, in-frame sequences only. Its copies lack some clones; in the studies checked, an unresolved V gene accounts for under half of them, and the cause for the rest is not known. The sample yields about 200,000 clones; about 76% were counted once. Roughly 0.4% of the sample belongs to the ten largest clones. Sequences were obtained from PBMCs. The source is a male donor in good health and CMV-seropositive.

This rearrangement joins TRBV16 to TRBJ1-5, with 9 bases aligning to TRBD1. The CDR3 spans 18 residues. Trimming cost V 3 bases and J 2 bases; bases outside gene matches: 11. Germline-derived CDR1 and CDR2 are KGHSY and FQNENV. CDR3 in DNA: TGTGCCAGCAGCCAGTCCGGGACAGGGTTATATGGCAATCAGCCCCAGCATTTT. Protein product: CASSQSGTGLYGNQPQHF.

The rearrangement joins TRBV9 to TRBJ2-5, with D perhaps matching TRBD2 (6 bases). The J call is uncertain, as TRBJ2-7 better fits the DNA end. Germline V gene lookup returns CDR1 SGDLS and CDR2 YYNGEE. The CDR3 has 13 residues. CDR3 in amino acids: CASSTGLSYEQYF. In nucleotides, the CDR3 is TGTGCCAGCAGCACGGGACTTTCCTACGAGCAGTACTTC.

V and J are TRBV6-5 and TRBJ1-4; D might be TRBD1 (5 bases). This CDR3 comprises 15 residues. V dropped 2 bases and J dropped 4 bases, with 11 bases sitting between them. Germline lookup yields CDR1 MNHEY and CDR2 SVGAGI. CDR3 coding DNA: TGTGCCAGCAGTTACGGCGGGACGAGTAATGAAAAACTGTTTTTT. Protein sequence: CASSYGGTSNEKLFF.

The chain has TRBV19 and TRBJ1-5, with D uncertain. This CDR3 spans 15 amino acids. Germline CDR1 LNHDA, CDR2 SQIVND (reference sequence). Trimming took off 4 bases at V and 2 bases at J, with 12 bases between the two ends. The CDR3 sequence is CASSRGLTGNQPQHF. CDR3 in DNA: TGTGCCAGTAGTAGAGGGCTTACGGGCAATCAGCCCCAGCATTTT.

The chain joins TRBV7-3 to TRBJ2-1, with D uncertain. CDR1 and CDR2 from the germline V gene are SGHTA and FQGTGA. V was shortened by 2 bases and J by 6 bases, with 8 bases between the two germline ends. The CDR3 length is 13 residues. The CDR3 nucleotides are TGTGCCAGCAGCTTAGTACGGAGCAATGAGCAGTTCTTC. Translated: CASSLVRSNEQFF.

V is TRBV27 and J is TRBJ1-2, with D unresolved. The CDR3 consists of 15 residues. Germline V CDR1 and CDR2: MNHEY, SMNVEV (reference sequence). V lost 4 bases, J lost 0 bases, and 12 bases lay in between. The CDR3 protein is CASSYLARSNYGYTF. The CDR3 DNA reads TGTGCCAGCAGTTATCTGGCCAGGTCTAACTATGGCTACACCTTC.

J is TRBJ2-7 and V is TRBV18, with TRBD2 as a possible D gene (6 bases). Between the trimmed V and J ends, which lost 5 bases and 0 bases, there was a span of 17 bases. The CDR3 consists of 16 residues. CDR1 and CDR2 (germline): KGHSH, LQKENI. As DNA, the CDR3 is TGTGCCAGCTCAGGGGGGTTGGACGGCGGCTCCTACGAGCAGTACTTC. Amino acids: CASSGGLDGGSYEQYF.

The chain recombines TRBV11-3 with TRBJ2-3; D may be TRBD1 (5 bases). The germline gives CDR1 SGHNT, CDR2 YENEEA. V was shortened by 3 bases and J by 6 bases, with 16 bases between the two germline ends. The length of the CDR3 is 15 residues. The CDR3 DNA reads as TGTGCCAGCAGCTTGCGACAGCCCGGACGGGATACGCAGTATTTT. It is translated as CASSLRQPGRDTQYF.

This chain connects TRBV28 to TRBJ2-7, with a possible D match to TRBD1 (5 bases). The V gene's germline CDR1 is MDHEN and CDR2 SYDVKM. Deletions cut 9 bases from V and 2 bases from J, with 14 bases between. The CDR3 contains 13 residues. The CDR3 region has the DNA TGTGCCAGTCGACAGCCGAAGGCCTACGAGCAGTACTTC. Its translation: CASRQPKAYEQYF.

The sample holds one count of this clone. This rearrangement joins TRBV19 to TRBJ2-1; possible D gene TRBD1, 6 bases. CDR1 is LNHDA and CDR2 is SQIVND in the germline V gene (reference sequence). The CDR3 contains 12 residues. The ends were cut back, 4 bases at V and 15 bases at J, with 16 bases in the middle. This CDR3 reads CASSNLGGLSFF. The CDR3 DNA reads TGTGCCAGTAGTAACCTAGGGGGTCTATCGTTCTTC. The full variable domain, with the rest looked up from reference TRBV19 and TRBJ2-1, is DGGITQSPKYLFRKEGQNVTLSCEQNLNHDAMYWYRQDPGQGLRLIYYSQIVNDFQKGDIAEGYSVSREKKESFPLTVTSAQKNPTAFYLCASSNLGGLSFFGPGTRLTVL.

The J gene is TRBJ2-1, the V gene TRBV7-3, with D possibly TRBD2 on 6 matching bases. The CDR3 length is 16 residues. V shed 1 base and J shed 0 bases, with 10 bases lying between them. Germline lookup yields CDR1 SGHTA and CDR2 FQGTGA. CDR3 sequence reads: CASSLMAGSSYNEQFF. CDR3 bases: TGTGCCAGCAGCTTAATGGCGGGAAGCTCCTACAATGAGCAGTTCTTC.